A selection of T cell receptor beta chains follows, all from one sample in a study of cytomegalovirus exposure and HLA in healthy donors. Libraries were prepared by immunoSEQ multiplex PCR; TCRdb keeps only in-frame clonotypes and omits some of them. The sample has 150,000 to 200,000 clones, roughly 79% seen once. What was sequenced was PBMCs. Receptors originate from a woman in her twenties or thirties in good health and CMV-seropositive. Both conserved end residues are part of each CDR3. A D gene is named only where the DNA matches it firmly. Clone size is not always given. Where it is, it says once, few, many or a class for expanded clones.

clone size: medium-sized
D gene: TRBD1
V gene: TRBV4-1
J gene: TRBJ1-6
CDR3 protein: CASSQVGDRGSPLHF
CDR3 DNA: TGCGCCAGCAGCCAAGTCGGGGACAGGGGATCACCCCTCCACTTT

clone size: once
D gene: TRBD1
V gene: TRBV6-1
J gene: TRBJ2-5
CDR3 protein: CASSERQGLETQYF
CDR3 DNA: TGTGCCAGCAGTGAGCGACAGGGGCTTGAGACCCAGTACTTC

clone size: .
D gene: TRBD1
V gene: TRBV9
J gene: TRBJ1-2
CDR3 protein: CASSPRTGANYGYTF
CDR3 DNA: TGTGCCAGCAGCCCACGGACAGGAGCTAACTATGGCTACACCTTC

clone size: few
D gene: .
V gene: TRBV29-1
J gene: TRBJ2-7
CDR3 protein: CSVALSSYEQYF
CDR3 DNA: TGCAGCGTAGCTTTGAGCTCCTACGAGCAGTACTTC

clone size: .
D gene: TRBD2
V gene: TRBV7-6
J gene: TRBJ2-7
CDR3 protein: CASSPGVAGDYRYEQYF
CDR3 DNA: TGTGCCAGCAGCCCCGGGGTAGCGGGAGACTACAGATACGAGCAGTACTTC

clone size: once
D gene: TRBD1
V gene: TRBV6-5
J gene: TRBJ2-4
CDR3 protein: CASSSPGTGINIQYF
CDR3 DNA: TGTGCCAGCAGTTCGCCCGGGACAGGGATTAACATTCAGTACTTC

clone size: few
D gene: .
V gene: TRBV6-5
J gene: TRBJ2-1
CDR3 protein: CASSYSIVSSYNEQFF
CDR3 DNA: TGTGCCAGCAGTTACTCGATAGTGAGCTCCTACAATGAGCAGTTCTTC

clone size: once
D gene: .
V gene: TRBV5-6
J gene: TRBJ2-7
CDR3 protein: CASSLTVSYEQYF
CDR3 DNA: TGTGCCAGCAGCTTGACAGTTTCCTACGAGCAGTACTTC

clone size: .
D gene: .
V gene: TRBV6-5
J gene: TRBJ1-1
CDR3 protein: CASSFGEITNTEAFF
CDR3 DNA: TGTGCCAGCAGTTTCGGGGAAATAACGAACACTGAAGCTTTCTTT

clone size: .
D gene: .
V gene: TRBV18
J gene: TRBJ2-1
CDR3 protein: CASSPELEVEQFF
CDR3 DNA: TGTGCCAGCTCACCGGAACTAGAGGTCGAGCAGTTCTTC

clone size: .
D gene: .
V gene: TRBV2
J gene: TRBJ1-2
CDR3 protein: CASKEDSPGYTF
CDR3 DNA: TGTGCCAGCAAAGAGGACAGTCCCGGCTACACCTTC

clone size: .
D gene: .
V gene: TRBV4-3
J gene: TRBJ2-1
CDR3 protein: CASSPLTGVNEQFF
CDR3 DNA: TGCGCCAGCAGCCCGTTAACGGGTGTCAATGAGCAGTTCTTC

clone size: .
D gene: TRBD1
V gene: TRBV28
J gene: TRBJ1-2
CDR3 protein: CASSLGQGGYGYTF
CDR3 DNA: TGTGCCAGCAGTTTAGGCCAGGGGGGTTATGGCTACACCTTC

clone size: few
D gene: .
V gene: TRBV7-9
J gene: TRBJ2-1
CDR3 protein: CASSGGHNFNEQFF
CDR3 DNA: TGTGCCAGCAGTGGGGGCCATAACTTCAATGAGCAGTTCTTC

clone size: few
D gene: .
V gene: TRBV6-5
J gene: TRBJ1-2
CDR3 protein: CASSYTNYGYTF
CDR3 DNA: TGTGCCAGCAGTTACACAAACTATGGCTACACCTTC

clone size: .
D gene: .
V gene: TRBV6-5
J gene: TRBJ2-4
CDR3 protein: CASSYAHTKNIQYF
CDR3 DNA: TGTGCCAGCAGTTACGCACATACCAAAAACATTCAGTACTTC

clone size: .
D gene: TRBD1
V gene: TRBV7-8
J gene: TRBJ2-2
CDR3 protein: CASSLGQGDLGGELFF
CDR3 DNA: TGTGCCAGCAGCCTCGGACAGGGGGACCTGGGCGGGGAGCTGTTTTTT

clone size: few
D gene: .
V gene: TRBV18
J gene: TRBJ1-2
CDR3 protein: CASSSFSEAGGYTF
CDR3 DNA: TGTGCCAGCTCAAGTTTTTCGGAAGCGGGCGGCTACACCTTC

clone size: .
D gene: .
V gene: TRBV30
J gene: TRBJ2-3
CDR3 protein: CAWSVWRFWNGQGGNTQYF
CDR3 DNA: TGTGCCTGGAGTGTCTGGCGATTCTGGAACGGACAGGGAGGGAATACGCAGTATTTT

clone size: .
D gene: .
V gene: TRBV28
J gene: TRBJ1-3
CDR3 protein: CASKRNTIYF
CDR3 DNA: TGTGCCAGCAAGCGGAACACCATATATTTT

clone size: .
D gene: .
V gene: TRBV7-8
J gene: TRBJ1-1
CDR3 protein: CASSGYGGSTEAFF
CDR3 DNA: TGTGCCAGCAGCGGATACGGGGGGTCCACTGAAGCTTTCTTT

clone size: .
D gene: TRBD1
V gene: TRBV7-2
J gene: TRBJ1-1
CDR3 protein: CASSPQGASTEAFF
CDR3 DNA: TGTGCCAGCAGTCCTCAGGGGGCATCCACTGAAGCTTTCTTT

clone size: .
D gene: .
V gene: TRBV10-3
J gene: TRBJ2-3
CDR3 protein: CAISGENTQYF
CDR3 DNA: TGTGCCATCAGTGGGGAGAATACGCAGTATTTT

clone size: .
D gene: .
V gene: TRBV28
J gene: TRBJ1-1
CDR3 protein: CASGVQGFRTEAFF
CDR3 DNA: TGTGCCAGCGGGGTGCAGGGTTTTCGGACTGAAGCTTTCTTT

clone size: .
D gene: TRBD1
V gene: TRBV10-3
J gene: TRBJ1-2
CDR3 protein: CAISESGGRLYYGYTF
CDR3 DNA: TGTGCCATCAGTGAGTCAGGGGGCAGGTTGTACTATGGCTACACCTTC

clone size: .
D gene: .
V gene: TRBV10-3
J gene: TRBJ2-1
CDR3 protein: CAIKQGATQGEQFF
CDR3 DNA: TGTGCCATCAAACAGGGAGCCACCCAGGGTGAGCAGTTCTTC

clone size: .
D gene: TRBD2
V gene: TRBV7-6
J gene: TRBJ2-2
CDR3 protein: CASSLFLGGRNTGELFF
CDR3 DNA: TGTGCCAGCAGCTTATTTCTCGGCGGGAGGAACACCGGGGAGCTGTTTTTT

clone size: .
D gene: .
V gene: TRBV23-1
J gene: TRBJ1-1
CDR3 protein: CASSLRKTGNTEAFF
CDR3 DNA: TGCGCCAGCAGCCTTAGGAAGACGGGTAACACTGAAGCTTTCTTT

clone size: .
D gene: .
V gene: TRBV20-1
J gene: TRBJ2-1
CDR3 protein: CSASHGNEQFF
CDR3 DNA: TGCAGTGCTTCCCACGGTAATGAGCAGTTCTTC

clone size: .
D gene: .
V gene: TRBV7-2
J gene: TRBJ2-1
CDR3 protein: CASSLGPRVGPYNEQFF
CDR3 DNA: TGTGCCAGCAGCTTAGGCCCCCGGGTGGGGCCCTACAATGAGCAGTTCTTC

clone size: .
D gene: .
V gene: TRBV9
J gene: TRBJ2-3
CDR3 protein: CASSVGLIADTQYF
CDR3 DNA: TGTGCCAGCAGCGTAGGACTAATAGCAGATACGCAGTATTTT

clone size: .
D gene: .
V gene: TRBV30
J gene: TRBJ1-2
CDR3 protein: CAWSPSLKHGYTF
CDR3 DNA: TGTGCCTGGAGCCCCTCGCTTAAGCATGGCTACACCTTC

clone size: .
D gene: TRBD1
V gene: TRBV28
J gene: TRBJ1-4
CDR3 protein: CASSLPGQANEKLFF
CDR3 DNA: TGTGCCAGCAGTCTCCCGGGACAGGCTAATGAAAAACTGTTTTTT

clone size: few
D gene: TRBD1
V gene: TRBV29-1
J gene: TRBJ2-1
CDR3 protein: CSIRQGPDEQFF
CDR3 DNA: TGCAGCATCAGACAGGGGCCCGATGAGCAGTTCTTC

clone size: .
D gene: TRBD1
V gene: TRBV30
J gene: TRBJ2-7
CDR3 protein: CAWTSGQGYSYEQYF
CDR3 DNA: TGTGCCTGGACCTCGGGACAGGGGTACTCCTACGAGCAGTACTTC

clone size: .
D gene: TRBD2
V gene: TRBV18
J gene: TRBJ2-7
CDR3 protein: CASSPDPAGRNEQYF
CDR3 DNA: TGTGCCAGCTCACCAGACCCCGCCGGGAGGAACGAGCAGTACTTC

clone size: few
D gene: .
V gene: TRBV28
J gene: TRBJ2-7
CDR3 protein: CASSYTLAGLSYEQYF
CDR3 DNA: TGTGCCAGCAGCTATACATTGGCGGGGCTGTCCTACGAGCAGTACTTC

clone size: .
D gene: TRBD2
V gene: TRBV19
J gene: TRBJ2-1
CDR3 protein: CASSILTSASYNEQFF
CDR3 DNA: TGTGCCAGTAGTATCCTGACTAGCGCGTCCTACAATGAGCAGTTCTTC

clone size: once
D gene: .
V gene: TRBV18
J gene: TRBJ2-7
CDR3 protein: CASSPRQVQGVSYEQYF
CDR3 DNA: TGTGCCAGCTCACCCCGCCAGGTACAGGGAGTTTCCTACGAGCAGTACTTC

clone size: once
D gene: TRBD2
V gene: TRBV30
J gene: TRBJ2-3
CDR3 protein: CAWSLQIAGGPGNTQYF
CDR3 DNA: TGTGCCTGGAGTTTACAAATAGCGGGAGGGCCGGGGAATACGCAGTATTTT

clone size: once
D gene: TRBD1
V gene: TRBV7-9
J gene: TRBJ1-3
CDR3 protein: CASSPLQGVSGNTIYF
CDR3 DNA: TGTGCCAGCAGCCCCTTGCAGGGGGTTTCTGGAAACACCATATATTTT

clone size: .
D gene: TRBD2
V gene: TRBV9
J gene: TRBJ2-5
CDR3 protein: CASSAHSGGAGGTQYF
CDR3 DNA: TGTGCCAGCAGCGCTCATAGCGGGGGGGCCGGCGGGACCCAGTACTTC

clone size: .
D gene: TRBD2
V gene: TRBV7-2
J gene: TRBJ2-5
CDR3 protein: CASSSPTGGQETQYF
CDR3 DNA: TGTGCCAGCAGCTCCCCCACGGGGGGGCAGGAGACCCAGTACTTC

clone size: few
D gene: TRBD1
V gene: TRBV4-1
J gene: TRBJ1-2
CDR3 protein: CASSLGQGGGYTF
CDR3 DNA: TGCGCCAGCAGCCTCGGACAGGGAGGCGGCTACACCTTC

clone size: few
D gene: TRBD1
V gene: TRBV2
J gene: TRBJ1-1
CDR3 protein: CASRGTGMNTEAFF
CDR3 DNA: TGTGCCAGCAGGGGGACAGGGATGAACACTGAAGCTTTCTTT